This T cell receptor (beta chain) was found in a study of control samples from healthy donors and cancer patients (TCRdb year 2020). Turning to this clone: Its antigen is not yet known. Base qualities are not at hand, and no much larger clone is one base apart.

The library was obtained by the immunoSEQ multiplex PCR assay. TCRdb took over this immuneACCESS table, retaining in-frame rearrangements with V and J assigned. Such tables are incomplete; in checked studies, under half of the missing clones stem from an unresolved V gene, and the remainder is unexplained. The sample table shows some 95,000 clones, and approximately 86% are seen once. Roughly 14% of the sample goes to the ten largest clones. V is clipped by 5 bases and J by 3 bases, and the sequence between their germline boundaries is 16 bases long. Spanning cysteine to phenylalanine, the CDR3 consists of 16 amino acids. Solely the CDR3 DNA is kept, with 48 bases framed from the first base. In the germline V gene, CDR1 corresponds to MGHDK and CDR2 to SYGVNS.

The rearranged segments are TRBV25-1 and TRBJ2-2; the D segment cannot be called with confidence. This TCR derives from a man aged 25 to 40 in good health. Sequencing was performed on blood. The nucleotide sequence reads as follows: TGTGCCAGCAGTCCACATTTGGTAGAGGACACCGGGGAGCTGTTTTTT. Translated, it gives CASSPHLVEDTGELFF. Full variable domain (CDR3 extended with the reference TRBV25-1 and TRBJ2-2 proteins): EADIYQTPRYLVIGTGKKITLECSQTMGHDKMYWYQQDPGMELHLIHYSYGVNSTEKGDLSSESTVSRIRTEHFPLTLESARPSHTSQYLCASSPHLVEDTGELFFGEGSRLTVL.